This T cell receptor (beta chain) was sequenced during a study of CD8 T cells in ankylosing spondylitis. Quantitative 5'-RACE was performed with molecular barcodes, and it yielded the TCR beta libraries. TCRdb redid the calling of the 5' RACE reads with MiXCR, one entry per CDR3 protein. The sample has under 200,000 distinct CDR3 sequences, 13% seen once. This clonotype was seen ten or more times. Trimming pared 5 bases from V and 0 bases from J, leaving 18 bases between. The germline gives CDR1 DFQATT, CDR2 SNEGSKA (reference sequence). The CDR3 is 16 amino acids. This sequence was found in a female donor with ankylosing spondylitis or in good health (not recorded which). The chain uses TRBV20-1 and TRBJ2-3; D might be TRBD2 (6 bases). The sequencing sample was made of blood, either unsorted or a sorted T cell fraction (not recorded which). The CDR3 sequence is CSADFPFGSSTDTQYF. CDR3 sequence (DNA): TGCAGTGCTGATTTCCCCTTCGGGAGTAGCACAGATACGCAGTATTTT.